These T cell receptor beta chains were read from a single sample in a study of response to subunit inactivated influenza vaccine. Using its own MiXCR run on the RT-PCR reads, TCRdb lists one record per CDR3 protein. In the table there are 200,000 to 300,000 distinct CDR3 sequences, more than 10% of which are singletons. The sample in question was non-naive T cells sorted from PBMCs, obtained 14 to 15 days before vaccination. Every receptor here comes from a man aged 45 to 65 who received an inactivated influenza vaccine. Both conserved end residues are part of each CDR3. Some rows have no size entry. The others give once, few or many, or a class for an expanded clone.

clone_size v_call cdr3_aa
. TRBV29-1 CSVRSFTGVNTEAFF
many TRBV20-1 CSARGQGLAGYTF
few TRBV6-2/TRBV6-3 CASKASGGQRETQYF
. TRBV7-2 CASSFVSGQIQETQYF
many TRBV5-4 CASSLASGTGELFF
. TRBV15 CATSRSGTGVLSGANVLTF
many TRBV7-9 CASSRGQGALEQFF
few TRBV7-2 CASSWGQGLASYEQYF
many TRBV12-3/TRBV12-4 CASSLRDFGVF
. TRBV5-1 CASSLVRTGTYEQYF
few TRBV10-1 CASSSGTGGGGPTNEQFF
many TRBV7-9 CASSLVATYEQYF
many TRBV11-2 CASSPGSAGTYEQYF
few TRBV6-6 CASSSYGYNEQFF
few TRBV28 CASRRTGGNEQFF
. TRBV5-4 CASSLVGSRETQYF
many TRBV7-9 CASSLGPGPNSPLHF
few TRBV7-9 CASSSNPTSGAYEQYF
. TRBV7-7 CASSFHRDSSNEQFF
many TRBV12-3/TRBV12-4 CASRGGRRIIANTGELFF
few TRBV4-3 CASSQDTFNYGYTF
. TRBV20-1 CSAPPLSGRRPKQFF
many TRBV20-1 CSANPLAGGFTDTQYF
. TRBV6-2/TRBV6-3 CASRLLGSGSVREQYF
. TRBV20-1 CSARTSGRFYEQYF
few TRBV27 CASSLLAGGPYEQYF
. TRBV10-3 CAIRGKTGENTEAFF
many TRBV28 CASSLGHQETQYF
few TRBV12-3/TRBV12-4 CASSLGGQGVSEQFF
few TRBV20-1 CSARDASASYNEQFF
many TRBV4-2 CASSQGSSSGGLVETQYF
many TRBV6-1 CASRKNRGNTGELFF
. TRBV28 CASRSLNSNQPQHF
. TRBV2 CARTRGGELGTGELFF
few TRBV15 CATRSSYNEQFF
many TRBV4-2 CASGQQGAYGYTF
. TRBV9 CASSVDRDRGVNEQFF
few TRBV15 CATSRDISSRLDTQYF
. TRBV5-1 CASSIGWGGNEQFF
few TRBV6-1 CASRKGLQETQYF
once TRBV7-9 CASSLDISETQYF
few TRBV6-2/TRBV6-3 CASSPPWGLGTEAFF
few TRBV18 CASSPISLLVKNNEQFF
few TRBV7-8 CASSSPGVSGSYEQFF
. TRBV20-1 CSAPKWTSGRSREQFF
few TRBV13 CASRKTGTNTEAFF
. TRBV7-2 CASSLTRGTTGELFF
. TRBV27 CASSASTLAESYEQYF
few TRBV7-6 CASRMGYREGQPQHF
. TRBV6-2/TRBV6-3 CASSYVGDTQYF
few TRBV6-5 CASSWTGFTEAFF
. TRBV5-1 CASSLTGGDTGANVLTF
many TRBV29-1 CSVDGRGRYQETQYF